This T cell receptor (beta chain) was retrieved from a study of PD-1 and CTLA-4 blockade in melanoma. In germline, CDR1 is MNHEY, CDR2 SVGEGT. With 2 bases removed from V and 4 bases from J, the gap between germline ends came to 15 bases. CDR3 size: 15 residues. The table came from immunoSEQ multiplex PCR; TCRdb's copy has only in-frame clones and leaves some out. The data show fewer than 35,000 clones, about 88% seen once. The source material was CD8+ T cells from peripheral blood, sampled from a patient given anti-PD-1 treatment. This receptor was identified in a human donor with melanoma. The gene calls are TRBV6-2 or TRBV6-3 and TRBJ2-7; the D is unclear. CDR3 amino acids: CASSYGPSRAYEQYF. For the CDR3, the DNA is TGTGCCAGCAGTTACGGACCTTCTAGGGCTTACGAGCAGTACTTC.